The 24 T cell receptor beta chains reported below all come from one sample, sequenced in a study of T cell responses to AZD1222 COVID-19 vaccine (dated by TCRdb to 2020 to 2022). The library was obtained by the immunoSEQ multiplex PCR assay. Not all clones reach the TCRdb copy of this immuneACCESS table, which keeps in-frame sequences only. Checked studies attribute under half of the gap to unresolved V genes and leave the rest unexplained. The sample table records about 97,000 clones; roughly 90% of these occur just once. 7.5% of the sample is in the top ten clones. According to the study, the label for this sample's time point signals: baseline before first vaccination. Sequenced material: peripheral blood, taken on day 0 of AZD1222 vaccination. Receptors were obtained from an adult in good health.

V gene TRBV14 combines with J gene TRBJ2-7; tentatively, D is TRBD1 (7 bases). The CDR3 is 14 amino acids. Per the germline V gene, CDR1 is SGHDN and CDR2 is FVKESK. Trimming cost V 4 bases and J 3 bases, with 13 bases left between them. The CDR3 here is CASSRRQGLYEQYF. The CDR3 DNA sequence: TGTGCCAGCAGCCGCAGACAGGGACTCTACGAGCAGTACTTC. The full variable domain, completed using reference TRBV14 and TRBJ2-7, is EAGVTQFPSHSVIEKGQTVTLRCDPISGHDNLYWYRRVMGKEIKFLLHFVKESKQDESGMPNNRFLAERTGGTYSTLKVQPAELEDSGVYFCASSRRQGLYEQYFGPGTRLTVT.

A note on this clone: The junction shows a germline mismatch at one end, possibly a read error. The chain recombines TRBV28 with TRBJ1-1, with a tentative D call TRBD1 (5 bases). This CDR3 region has 13 residues. CDR1 is MDHEN, CDR2 SYDVKM, per germline. The CDR3 is CASSLGTPVTPLF. The CDR3 DNA reads TGTGCCAGCAGTTTAGGGACCCCCGTCACACCCCTCTTT.

The chain couples TRBV6-2 or TRBV6-3 to TRBJ1-5, with D tentatively TRBD1 (5 bases). The V and J ends lost 5 bases and 4 bases respectively, with 15 bases between them. The CDR3 covers 15 residues. CDR1 is MNHEY, CDR2 SVGEGT, per germline. The CDR3 sequence: CASSKTNQGNQPQHF. CDR3 nucleotides: TGTGCCAGCAGTAAAACAAACCAGGGAAATCAGCCCCAGCATTTT.

In this sample, this clone turned up once. The chain employs TRBV19 and TRBJ1-5, with D unclear. Trimming took 4 bases from V and 0 from J, leaving 10 bases between them. The CDR3 runs to 15 residues. The germline CDR1 and CDR2 sequences are LNHDA and SQIVND (reference sequence). For the CDR3, the DNA is TGTGCCAGTAGTACTATTGGTTATAGCAATCAGCCCCAGCATTTT. Amino acids: CASSTIGYSNQPQHF.

J is TRBJ2-3 and V is TRBV28; D is tentatively TRBD1 or TRBD2 (6 bases each). CDR1 is MDHEN and CDR2 is SYDVKM in the germline V gene. Between the trimmed V and J ends, which lost 5 bases and 1 base, there was a span of 13 bases. The CDR3 is 15 amino acids. CDR3 DNA sequence: TGTGCCAGCAGTCCCCCGGAGGGGGGCACAGATACGCAGTATTTT. It is translated as CASSPPEGGTDTQYF. The complete variable domain, with remaining parts taken from reference TRBV28 and TRBJ2-3, reads DVKVTQSSRYLVKRTGEKVFLECVQDMDHENMFWYRQDPGLGLRLIYFSYDVKMKEKGDIPEGYSVSREKKERFSLILESASTNQTSMYLCASSPPEGGTDTQYFGPGTRLTVL.

The rearrangement links TRBV10-2 to TRBJ1-2; perhaps TRBD1 as D (5 bases). Trimming stripped 2 bases from V and 7 bases from J, with 8 bases between. CDR3 size: 12 residues. CDR1 WSHSY and CDR2 SAAADI come from the germline V gene. CDR3 sequence reads: CASSEQGGGYTF. CDR3 DNA sequence: TGCGCCAGCAGTGAGCAGGGAGGTGGCTACACCTTC.

In this sample, this clone turned up once. The chain recombines TRBV7-2 with TRBJ2-1; D remains unclear. This CDR3 has 15 amino acids. The germline V gene encodes CDR1 SGHTA and CDR2 FQGNSA. V dropped 0 bases and J dropped 1 base, with 7 bases sitting between them. The CDR3 sequence is CASSLAEVSYNEQFF. In nucleotides, the CDR3 is TGTGCCAGCAGCTTAGCGGAAGTTTCCTACAATGAGCAGTTCTTC.

The chain uses TRBV5-1 and TRBJ1-2; D gene ambiguous. The germline gives CDR1 SGHRS, CDR2 YFSETQ. V was cut by 0 bases and J by 0 bases, with 9 bases left in between. The CDR3 is made up of 15 amino acids. This CDR3 is CASSLASRANYGYTF. CDR3 sequence (DNA): TGCGCCAGCAGCTTGGCGTCCAGAGCTAACTATGGCTACACCTTC.

The DNA for the CDR3 is TGTGCCAGCCTCAACCCGAGGGCAGGGTTTAATCAGCCCCAGCATTTT. Translated: CASLNPRAGFNQPQHF. The chain couples TRBV28 to TRBJ1-5, with D perhaps matching TRBD1 (5 bases). The CDR3 totals 16 residues. Deletions cut 8 bases from V and 4 bases from J, with 21 bases between. CDR1 is MDHEN and CDR2 is SYDVKM in the germline V gene.

The J gene is TRBJ2-3, the V gene TRBV18, with 8 bases fitting TRBD1. The CDR3 spans 16 residues. Germline V gene data show CDR1 as KGHSH and CDR2 as LQKENI. J lost 6 bases, V lost 3 bases, and 11 bases had no gene match. CDR3 in amino acids: CASSPQGADHGDTQYF. The CDR3 DNA reads as TGTGCCAGCTCACCCCAGGGGGCGGACCACGGGGATACGCAGTATTTT.

The chain links TRBV6-5 to TRBJ2-7, with 7 bases identical to TRBD1. The CDR3 spans 15 residues. Germline values: CDR1 MNHEY, CDR2 SVGAGI. V was pared by 4 bases and J by 2 bases, with 8 bases of the junction left unmatched. The DNA of the CDR3 is TGTGCCAGCAGTTCCTTGGGGACAGCTACCTACGAGCAGTACTTC. It is translated as CASSSLGTATYEQYF.

This clone is a singleton in its sample. The gene calls are TRBV12-3 or TRBV12-4 and TRBJ1-2, with D possibly matching TRBD1 (6 bases). This CDR3 has 12 amino acids. Trimming took off 4 bases at V and 6 bases at J, with 9 bases between the two ends. The CDR3 sequence is CASSSTGHGYTF. CDR3 DNA: TGTGCCAGCAGTTCCACAGGGCATGGCTACACCTTC.

In DNA form, the CDR3 reads TGTGCCAGCATTGGAAATCAGGATGGCTACACCTTC. This translates into CASIGNQDGYTF. The chain recombines TRBV6-5 with TRBJ1-2; D unclear. The CDR3 has 12 amino acids. V was clipped by 7 bases and J by 6 bases, with 12 bases between them. Germline CDR1 MNHEY, CDR2 SVGAGI.

The V gene is TRBV6-5, the J gene TRBJ2-5; D not certain. Per the germline V gene, CDR1 is MNHEY and CDR2 is SVGAGI. The CDR3 runs 11 residues. Trimming took 6 bases from V and 5 from J, leaving 7 bases between them. The CDR3: CASSRRETQYF. Here the CDR3 DNA reads TGTGCCAGCAGCCGCCGGGAGACCCAGTACTTC.

The rearrangement uses TRBV28 and TRBJ1-5, with D perhaps matching TRBD1 (6 bases). Between the trimmed V and J ends, which lost 9 bases and 6 bases, there was a span of 15 bases. Germline V gives CDR1 MDHEN, CDR2 SYDVKM. The CDR3 is made up of 13 amino acids. CDR3 bases: TGTGCCAGTGGGAAGAGGGGGAGTCAGCCCCAGCATTTT. Its translation is CASGKRGSQPQHF.

The rearrangement links TRBV28 to TRBJ1-6; 7 bases agree with TRBD1. The germline V gene has CDR1 MDHEN and CDR2 SYDVKM. The junction had 1 base not matched to a gene; V was cut back by 4 bases and J by 10 bases. CDR3 length: 12 residues. CDR3 sequence reads: CASSSGGSPLHF. The CDR3 DNA reads as TGTGCCAGCAGTTCAGGGGGATCACCCCTCCACTTT. Based on the CDR3 plus reference TRBV28 and TRBJ1-6, the full variable domain is DVKVTQSSRYLVKRTGEKVFLECVQDMDHENMFWYRQDPGLGLRLIYFSYDVKMKEKGDIPEGYSVSREKKERFSLILESASTNQTSMYLCASSSGGSPLHFGNGTRLTVT.

The chain is built from TRBV7-8 and TRBJ1-1, with D maybe TRBD1 (6 bases). Germline loops: CDR1 SGHVS, CDR2 FQNEAQ. Trimming left V 1 base short and J 0 bases short, with 15 bases between. This CDR3 region has 17 residues. The CDR3 nucleotides read TGTGCCAGCAGCTTAGTTCTGAGGGGGGGGGTGAACACTGAAGCTTTCTTT. Amino acid sequence: CASSLVLRGGVNTEAFF.

This rearrangement joins TRBV4-2 to TRBJ1-1, with 7 bases that match TRBD1. Germline V CDR1 and CDR2: LGHNA, YNFKEQ. This CDR3 has 15 amino acids. The junction had 5 bases not matched to a gene; V was cut back by 4 bases and J by 0 bases. The CDR3 DNA follows: TGTGCCAGCAGCCGAGACAGGGCGGTGAACACTGAAGCTTTCTTT. Its protein is CASSRDRAVNTEAFF.

The rearrangement uses TRBV5-4 and TRBJ2-7; D is uncertain. CDR1 SGHNT and CDR2 YYREEE come from the germline V gene (reference sequence). V dropped 0 bases and J dropped 5 bases, with 3 bases sitting between them. The CDR3 is made up of 11 amino acids. DNA for the CDR3: TGTGCCAGCAGCTTGGTCGACGAGCAGTACTTC. Protein: CASSLVDEQYF.

The rearrangement joins TRBV7-2 to TRBJ1-2; D call uncertain. The germline V and J ends were trimmed by 5 bases and 1 base, with 17 bases remaining between them. This CDR3 has 16 amino acids. CDR1 and CDR2 from the germline V gene are SGHTA and FQGNSA. The DNA for the CDR3 is TGTGCCAGCAGCCCGTACCTACAGAGACTTAACTATGGCTACACCTTC. It encodes CASSPYLQRLNYGYTF. The variable domain in full, with the rest retrieved from reference TRBV7-2 and TRBJ1-2, is GAGVSQSPSNKVTEKGKDVELRCDPISGHTALYWYRQSLGQGLEFLIYFQGNSAPDKSGLPSDRFSAERTGGSVSTLTIQRTQQEDSAVYLCASSPYLQRLNYGYTFGSGTRLTVV.

This clone showed up just a few times. The V gene is TRBV5-6, the J gene TRBJ2-7, with a possible D match to TRBD2 (6 bases). Deletions cut 3 bases from V and 4 bases from J, with 17 bases between. The CDR3 sequence is 15 residues long. Germline V gene sequence: CDR1 SGHDT, CDR2 YYEEEE. As DNA, the CDR3 is TGTGCCAGCAGCTGGGGCGGAGGGGCAGGATACGAGCAGTACTTC. This gives the protein CASSWGGGAGYEQYF.

This clone showed up just once. The rearrangement links TRBV6-5 to TRBJ1-1; 7 bases align to TRBD1. The CDR3 is 14 amino acids. CDR1 and CDR2 from the germline V gene are MNHEY and SVGAGI. Trimming cost V 4 bases and J 6 bases; bases outside gene matches: 8. The DNA of the CDR3 is TGTGCCAGCAGTTTGACAGGGCAAGGGGCTGAAGCTTTCTTT. Its protein is CASSLTGQGAEAFF.

This clone has a handful of counts. This sequence joins TRBV28 and TRBJ1-2; D unresolved. Germline-derived CDR1 and CDR2 are MDHEN and SYDVKM. Trimming removed 4 bases from V and 6 bases from J, with 9 bases in between. The CDR3 is made up of 12 amino acids. For the CDR3, the DNA is TGTGCCAGCAGTTCAACAGAAGATGGCTACACCTTC. It codes for CASSSTEDGYTF.

V is TRBV24-1 and J is TRBJ2-2, with TRBD2 identical over 14 bases. The CDR3 is made up of 19 amino acids. V was pared by 7 bases and J by 6 bases, with 15 bases of the junction left unmatched. The germline CDR1 and CDR2 sequences are KGHDR and SFDVKD. The chain's CDR3 is CATRDNPGLAGGRAGELFF. Here the CDR3 DNA reads TGTGCCACCAGAGATAACCCCGGACTAGCGGGAGGCCGCGCCGGGGAGCTGTTTTTT.